This TCR beta chain was profiled in a study of blood T cells in healthy people across ages (dated by TCRdb to between 2014 and 2017). Context from the whole study: In model experiments, template switching captured about one uniquely barcoded TCR beta cDNA molecule for every two T cells. The study measured age-related changes in TCR beta repertoire diversity using deep sequencing normalized with unique cDNA molecular identifiers. Donors were grouped into four age groups: young (average roughly 17 years), middle-aged (roughly 40), aged (around 56) and long-lived (approximately 82). To avoid experimental bias, donors of different ages were distributed randomly across sequencing lanes. Two additional independent replicas of 1 million unique cDNA reads from the same blood draw were analyzed for two donors (one aged 18 to 30 and one aged 80 or older).

Study-wide conclusions, independent of this receptor: As age increased, observed TCR beta diversity per million T cells dropped in a roughly linear way, and a significant reduction was already evident by age 40. Compared with the aged group, the long-lived group had more naive CD4+ T cells, fewer expanded clones and increased TCR diversity, suggesting age selection. The percentage of naive T cells measured by flow cytometry correlated strongly with observed TCR beta diversity. Because profiling used bulk unsorted PBMCs, naive and antigen-experienced compartments could not be compared conclusively. Estimates of total diversity based on one million sequenced T cells were regarded as lower bounds and as underestimates. Donor CMV infection status was unknown, potentially confounding age-related changes in expanded clonotypes.

Comments on this clonotype: Which antigen it targets is not known. Base qualities are not provided; no much larger clone lies one nucleotide away.

The 35 to 40 donors, aged about 6 to 95 years, were systemically healthy Caucasian individuals from Russia. Each donor gave ten milliliters of peripheral blood, drawn into EDTA-treated Vacutainer tubes. Ficoll-Paque density-gradient centrifugation was used to isolate PBMCs, with at least 7 million obtained per sample. Total RNA was extracted from PBMCs with Trizol reagent, with at least 6 micrograms obtained per sample. Naive CD45RAhigh/CD27high T cell percentages were measured by flow cytometry on a PBMC aliquot from every donor. The germline V gene (reference sequence) supplies CDR1 GTSNPN and CDR2 SVGIG. V is reduced by 4 bases and J by 2 bases, leaving a spacing of 8 bases between them. The CDR3 spans 12 residues, from the cysteine through the phenylalanine. The DNA shown is the 36-base CDR3, in frame from base 1. The protocol used for the library was 5' RACE. Sequenced on an Illumina HiSeq 2500. A second roughly 7 to 11 cycle PCR used a sample-barcoded 5' primer and a J-beta primer mix. A unique molecular identifier was introduced onto each TCR beta cDNA molecule by a template-switch 5' adaptor carrying 12 random nucleotides. Each sample yielded at least 2.5 million CDR3-containing paired-end reads. All of the RNA was converted into first-strand cDNA using the Mint cDNA synthesis kit, with a TRBC-specific oligonucleotide serving as the primer. Following uracil-DNA glycosylase treatment, all cDNA underwent a first 18-cycle PCR with the universal primers M1SS and BC2_uni_R. For the original study's pipeline: Each sample was normalized by randomly selecting 1 million high-quality reads, each carrying a distinct molecular identifier. Reads with shared molecular identifiers were discarded instead of being binned into consensus sequences. MiTCR, with a Q25 quality threshold and the strictest error-elimination algorithm, was used for CDR3 identification, clonotype clustering and error correction. A nonparametric unseen species model with Euler transformation was used to estimate a lower bound on total TCR beta diversity. TCRdb itself trimmed the public reads at Q25 with fastp, ran MiXCR and retained productive beta chains. When rows share a CDR3 protein, they turn into one entry using the most common DNA and genes. TCRdb, not the original authors, processed these V and J calls. This sample holds more than 1,400,000 distinct CDR3 sequences; approximately 38% were observed only once. 7.9% of the sample belongs to the ten largest clones.

The receptor was derived from a young woman in good health. Sequencing was carried out using blood. Recombination joined TRBV30 with TRBJ1-2, with TRBD1 as a weak D call on 5 bases. The CDR3 is CAWKAGNYGYTF. The base sequence is TGTGCCTGGAAGGCAGGGAACTATGGCTACACCTTC.